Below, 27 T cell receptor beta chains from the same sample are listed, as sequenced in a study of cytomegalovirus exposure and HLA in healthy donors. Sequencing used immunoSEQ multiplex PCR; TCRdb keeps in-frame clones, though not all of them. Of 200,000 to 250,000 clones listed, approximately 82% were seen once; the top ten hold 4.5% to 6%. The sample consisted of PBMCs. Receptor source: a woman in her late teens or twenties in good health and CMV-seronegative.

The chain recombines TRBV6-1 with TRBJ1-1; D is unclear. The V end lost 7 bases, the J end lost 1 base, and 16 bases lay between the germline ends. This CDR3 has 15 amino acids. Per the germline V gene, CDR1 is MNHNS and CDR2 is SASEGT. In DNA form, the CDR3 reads TGTGCCAGCATCCCTCCCTGGGGTAGGAACACTGAAGCTTTCTTT. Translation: CASIPPWGRNTEAFF.

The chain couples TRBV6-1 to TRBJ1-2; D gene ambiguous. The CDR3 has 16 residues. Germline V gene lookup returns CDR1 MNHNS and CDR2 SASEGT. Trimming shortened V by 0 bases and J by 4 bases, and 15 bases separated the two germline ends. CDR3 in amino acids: CASSEAFGRSLYGYTF. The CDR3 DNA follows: TGTGCCAGCAGTGAAGCGTTCGGCAGAAGCCTCTATGGCTACACCTTC.

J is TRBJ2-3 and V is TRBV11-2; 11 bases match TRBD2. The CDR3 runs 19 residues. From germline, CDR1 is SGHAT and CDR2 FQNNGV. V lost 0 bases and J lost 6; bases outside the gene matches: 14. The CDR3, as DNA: TGTGCCAGCAGCTTAGAATTGGGGACTAGCGGCCCGGATTCGGATACGCAGTATTTT. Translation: CASSLELGTSGPDSDTQYF.

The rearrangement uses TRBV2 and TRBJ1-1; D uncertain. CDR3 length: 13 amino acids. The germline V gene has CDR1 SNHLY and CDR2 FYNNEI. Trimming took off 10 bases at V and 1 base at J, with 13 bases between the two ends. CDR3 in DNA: TGTGCCACCACTTGGTTGGAGAACACTGAAGCTTTCTTT. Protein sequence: CATTWLENTEAFF.

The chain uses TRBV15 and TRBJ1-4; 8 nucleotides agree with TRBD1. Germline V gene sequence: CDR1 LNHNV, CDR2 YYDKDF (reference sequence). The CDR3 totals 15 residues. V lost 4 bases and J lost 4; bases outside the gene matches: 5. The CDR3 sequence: CATSIGQGNNEKLFF. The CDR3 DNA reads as TGTGCCACCAGCATAGGACAGGGTAATAATGAAAAACTGTTTTTT. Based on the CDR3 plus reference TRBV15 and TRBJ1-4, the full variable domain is DAMVIQNPRYQVTQFGKPVTLSCSQTLNHNVMYWYQQKSSQAPKLLFHYYDKDFNNEADTPDNFQSRRPNTSFCFLDIRSPGLGDTAMYLCATSIGQGNNEKLFFGSGTQLSVL.

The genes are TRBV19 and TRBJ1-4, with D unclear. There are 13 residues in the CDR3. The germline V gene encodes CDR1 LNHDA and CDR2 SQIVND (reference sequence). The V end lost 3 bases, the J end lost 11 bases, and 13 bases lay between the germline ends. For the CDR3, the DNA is TGTGCCAGTAGTATTGGTGCGGGCGGGAAACTGTTTTTT. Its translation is CASSIGAGGKLFF. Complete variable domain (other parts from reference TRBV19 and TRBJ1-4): DGGITQSPKYLFRKEGQNVTLSCEQNLNHDAMYWYRQDPGQGLRLIYYSQIVNDFQKGDIAEGYSVSREKKESFPLTVTSAQKNPTAFYLCASSIGAGGKLFFGSGTQLSVL.

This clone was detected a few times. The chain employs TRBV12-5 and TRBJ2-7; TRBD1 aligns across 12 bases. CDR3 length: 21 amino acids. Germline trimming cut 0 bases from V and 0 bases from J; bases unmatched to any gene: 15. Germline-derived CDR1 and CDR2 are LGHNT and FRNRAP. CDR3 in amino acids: CASGLVLSGTGGMVISYEQYF. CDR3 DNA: TGTGCTAGTGGTTTGGTACTCTCCGGGACAGGGGGCATGGTGATCTCCTACGAGCAGTACTTC.

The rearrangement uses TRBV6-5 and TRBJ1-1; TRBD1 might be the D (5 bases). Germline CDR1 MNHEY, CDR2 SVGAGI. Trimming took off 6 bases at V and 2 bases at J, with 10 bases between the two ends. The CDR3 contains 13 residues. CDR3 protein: CASREGFNTEAFF. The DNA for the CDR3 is TGTGCCAGCAGGGAGGGGTTTAACACTGAAGCTTTCTTT.

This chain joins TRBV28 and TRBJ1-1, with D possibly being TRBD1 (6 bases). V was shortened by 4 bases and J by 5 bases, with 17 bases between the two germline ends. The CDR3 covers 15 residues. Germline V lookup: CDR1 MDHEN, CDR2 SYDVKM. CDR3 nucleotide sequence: TGTGCCAGCAGTTCCACGGACACAGGGTTGACTGAAGCTTTCTTT. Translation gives CASSSTDTGLTEAFF. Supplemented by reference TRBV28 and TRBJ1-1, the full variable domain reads DVKVTQSSRYLVKRTGEKVFLECVQDMDHENMFWYRQDPGLGLRLIYFSYDVKMKEKGDIPEGYSVSREKKERFSLILESASTNQTSMYLCASSSTDTGLTEAFFGQGTRLTVV.

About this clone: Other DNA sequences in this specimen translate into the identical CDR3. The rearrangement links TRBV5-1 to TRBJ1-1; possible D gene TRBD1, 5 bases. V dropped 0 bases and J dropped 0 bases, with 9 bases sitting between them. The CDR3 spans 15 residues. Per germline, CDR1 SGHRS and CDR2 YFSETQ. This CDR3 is CASSLAGHLNTEAFF. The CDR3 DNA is TGCGCCAGCAGCTTGGCAGGGCACCTGAACACTGAAGCTTTCTTT.

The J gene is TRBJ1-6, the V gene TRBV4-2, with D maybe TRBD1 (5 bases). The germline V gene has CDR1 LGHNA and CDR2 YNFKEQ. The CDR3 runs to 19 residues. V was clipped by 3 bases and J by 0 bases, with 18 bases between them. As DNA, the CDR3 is TGTGCCAGCAGCCAGCGACAAATAGGGGACGCCTCCTATAATTCACCCCTCCACTTT. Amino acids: CASSQRQIGDASYNSPLHF.

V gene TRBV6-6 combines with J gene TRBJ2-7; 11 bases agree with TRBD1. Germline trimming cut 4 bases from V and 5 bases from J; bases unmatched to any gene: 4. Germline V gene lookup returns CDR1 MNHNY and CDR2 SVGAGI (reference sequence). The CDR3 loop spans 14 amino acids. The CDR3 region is CASSSGTGGDEQYF. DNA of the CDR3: TGTGCCAGCAGTTCGGGGACAGGGGGGGACGAGCAGTACTTC.

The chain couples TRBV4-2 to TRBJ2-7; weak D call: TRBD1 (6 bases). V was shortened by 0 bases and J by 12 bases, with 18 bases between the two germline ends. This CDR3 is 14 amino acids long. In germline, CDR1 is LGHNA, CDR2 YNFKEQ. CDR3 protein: CASSQDNQGSGRYF. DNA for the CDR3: TGTGCCAGCAGCCAAGACAATCAGGGGTCCGGGCGGTACTTC.

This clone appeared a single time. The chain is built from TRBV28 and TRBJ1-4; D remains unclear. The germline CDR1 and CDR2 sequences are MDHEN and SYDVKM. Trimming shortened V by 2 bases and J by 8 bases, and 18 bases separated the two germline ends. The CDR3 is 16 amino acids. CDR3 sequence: CASSLDVTVKREKLFF. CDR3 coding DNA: TGTGCCAGCAGTTTAGATGTGACGGTAAAGAGAGAAAAACTGTTTTTT.

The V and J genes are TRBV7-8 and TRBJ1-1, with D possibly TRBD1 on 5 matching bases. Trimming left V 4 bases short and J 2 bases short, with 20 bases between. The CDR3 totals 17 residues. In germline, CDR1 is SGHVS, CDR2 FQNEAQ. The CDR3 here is CASSSGVLRGTNTEAFF. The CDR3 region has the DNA TGTGCCAGCAGCTCCGGTGTGTTGAGGGGCACCAACACTGAAGCTTTCTTT.

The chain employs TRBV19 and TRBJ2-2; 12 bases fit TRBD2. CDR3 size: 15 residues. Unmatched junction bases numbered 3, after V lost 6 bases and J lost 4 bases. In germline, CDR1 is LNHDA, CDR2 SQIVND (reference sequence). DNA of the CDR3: TGTGCCAGTAGGGGACTAGCGGGTCCCACCGGGGAGCTGTTTTTT. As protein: CASRGLAGPTGELFF.

The CDR3 protein is CASSSWTGPDQPQHF. The CDR3 nucleotides read TGTGCCAGCTCAAGTTGGACAGGCCCGGATCAGCCCCAGCATTTT. The rearrangement joins TRBV18 to TRBJ1-5; 7 bases are a match to TRBD1. J lost 5 bases, V lost 5 bases, and 9 bases had no gene match. The length of the CDR3 is 15 residues. Germline lookup yields CDR1 KGHSH and CDR2 LQKENI.

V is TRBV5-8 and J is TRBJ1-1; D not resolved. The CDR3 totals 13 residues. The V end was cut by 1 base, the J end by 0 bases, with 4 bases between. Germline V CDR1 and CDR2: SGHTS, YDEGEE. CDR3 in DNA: TGTGCCAGCAGCTTGACTGTGAACACTGAAGCTTTCTTT. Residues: CASSLTVNTEAFF. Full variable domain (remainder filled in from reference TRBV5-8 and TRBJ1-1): EAGVTQSPTHLIKTRGQQATLRCSPISGHTSVYWYQQALGLGLQFLLWYDEGEERNRGNFPPRFSGRQFPNYSSELNVNALELEDSALYLCASSLTVNTEAFFGQGTRLTVV.

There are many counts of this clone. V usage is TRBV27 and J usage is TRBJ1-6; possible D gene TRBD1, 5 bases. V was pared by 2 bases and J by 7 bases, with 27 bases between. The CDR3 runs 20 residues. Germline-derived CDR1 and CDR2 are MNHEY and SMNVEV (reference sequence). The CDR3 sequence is CASSLRVTGISSLGNSPLHF. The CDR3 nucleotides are TGTGCCAGCAGTTTAAGAGTAACAGGTATATCCTCTTTGGGAAATTCACCCCTCCACTTT.

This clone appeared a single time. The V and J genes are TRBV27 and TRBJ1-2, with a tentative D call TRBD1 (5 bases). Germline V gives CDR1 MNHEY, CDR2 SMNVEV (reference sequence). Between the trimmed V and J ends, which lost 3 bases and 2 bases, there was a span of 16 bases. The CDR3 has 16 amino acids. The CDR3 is CASSFNGGGGNYGYTF. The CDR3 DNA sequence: TGTGCCAGCAGTTTCAACGGCGGGGGTGGAAACTATGGCTACACCTTC.

Here the CDR3 reads CSVATNEKLFF. The CDR3 nucleotides read TGCAGCGTTGCAACTAATGAAAAACTGTTTTTT. The chain uses TRBV29-1 and TRBJ1-4, with D unclear. In germline, CDR1 is SQVTM, CDR2 ANQGSEA. The CDR3 totals 11 residues. V was clipped by 4 bases and J by 0 bases, with 0 bases between them.

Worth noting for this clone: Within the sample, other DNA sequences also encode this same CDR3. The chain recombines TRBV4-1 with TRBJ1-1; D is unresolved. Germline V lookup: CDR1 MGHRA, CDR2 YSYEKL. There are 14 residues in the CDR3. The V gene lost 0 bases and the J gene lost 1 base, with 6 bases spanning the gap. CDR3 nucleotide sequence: TGCGCCAGCAGCCAAGAGGGCCAGAACACTGAAGCTTTCTTT. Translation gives CASSQEGQNTEAFF.

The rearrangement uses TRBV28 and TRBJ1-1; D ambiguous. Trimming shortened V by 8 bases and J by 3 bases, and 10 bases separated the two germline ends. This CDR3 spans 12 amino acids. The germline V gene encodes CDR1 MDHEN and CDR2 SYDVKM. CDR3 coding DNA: TGTGCCAGCTCCCCGGTGGACACTGAAGCTTTCTTT. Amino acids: CASSPVDTEAFF.

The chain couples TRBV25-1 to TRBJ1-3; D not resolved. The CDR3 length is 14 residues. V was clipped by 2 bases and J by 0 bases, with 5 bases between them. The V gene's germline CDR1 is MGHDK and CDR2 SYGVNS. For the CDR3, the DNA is TGTGCCAGCAGTGAAGGTGGCTCTGGAAACACCATATATTTT. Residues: CASSEGGSGNTIYF.

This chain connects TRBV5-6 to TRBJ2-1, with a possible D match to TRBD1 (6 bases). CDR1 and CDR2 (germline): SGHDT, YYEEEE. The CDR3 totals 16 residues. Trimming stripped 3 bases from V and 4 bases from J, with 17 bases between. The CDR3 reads CASSSTPGTSYNEQFF. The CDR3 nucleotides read TGTGCCAGCAGCTCAACTCCCGGGACATCTTACAATGAGCAGTTCTTC.

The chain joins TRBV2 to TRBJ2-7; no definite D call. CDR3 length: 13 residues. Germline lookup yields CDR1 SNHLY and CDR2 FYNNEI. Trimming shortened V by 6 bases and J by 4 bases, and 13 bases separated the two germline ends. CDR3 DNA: TGTGCCAGCAGCATATCACTCCTTTACGAGCAGTACTTC. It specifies CASSISLLYEQYF.

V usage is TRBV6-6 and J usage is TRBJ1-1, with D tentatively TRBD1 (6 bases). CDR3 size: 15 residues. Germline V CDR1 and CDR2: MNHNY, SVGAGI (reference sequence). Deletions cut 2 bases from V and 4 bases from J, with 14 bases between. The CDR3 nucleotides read TGTGCCAGCAGTTACCCCCAGGGGCGGGCCACTGAAGCTTTCTTT. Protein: CASSYPQGRATEAFF.